One sample yielded the 4 T cell receptor beta chains listed below, sequenced in a study of T-cell reconstitution after alpha-beta-depleted transplantation in children. This sample's TCRbeta library carried unique molecular identifier barcodes. MiXCR, run by TCRdb on the PCR reads, gives a single entry per CDR3 protein. The sample consists of some 110,000 distinct CDR3 sequences, around a tenth of them appearing once. The material was PBMCs, obtained before TCRalphabeta/CD19-depleted stem cell transplant. These receptors were taken from a boy between 2 and 10 years old with acute lymphoblastic leukemia, due to receive a stem cell transplant.

This clonotype was detected a few times. The CDR3 coding sequence is TGTGCCAGCAGCTCTCACTGGTTTTTTAGCGGGACGAGGACAGATACGCAGTATTTT. It specifies CASSSHWFFSGTRTDTQYF. This rearrangement joins TRBV11-2 to TRBJ2-3; the match to TRBD2 covers 8 bases. Trimming cost V 4 bases and J 3 bases; bases outside gene matches: 18. Per germline, CDR1 SGHAT and CDR2 FQNNGV. The length of the CDR3 is 19 residues. Together with reference TRBV11-2 and TRBJ2-3, the CDR3 gives the full variable domain: EAGVAQSPRYKIIEKRQSVAFWCNPISGHATLYWYQQILGQGPKLLIQFQNNGVVDDSQLPKDRFSAERLKGVDSTLKIQPAKLEDSAVYLCASSSHWFFSGTRTDTQYFGPGTRLTVL.

This clonotype showed up many times. This sequence joins TRBV6-5 and TRBJ2-7; TRBD2 matches 7 bases. Germline assignment: CDR1 MNHEY and CDR2 SVGAGI. Trimming cost V 6 bases and J 2 bases; bases outside gene matches: 4. This CDR3 is built from 13 residues. The CDR3 is CASSSSGTYEQYF. CDR3 in DNA: TGTGCCAGCAGCTCTAGCGGCACCTACGAGCAGTACTTC.

This chain uses TRBV5-1 with TRBJ2-1; D is undetermined. V was shortened by 5 bases and J by 0 bases, with 12 bases between the two germline ends. The CDR3 runs to 15 residues. CDR1 and CDR2 from the germline V gene are SGHRS and YFSETQ. The CDR3 nucleotides are TGCGCCAGCAGGGAGTTTCGTAGCTCCTACAATGAGCAGTTCTTC. Translation: CASREFRSSYNEQFF.

The V call is TRBV12-3 or TRBV12-4, the J call TRBJ1-1; D is possibly TRBD1 (5 bases). This CDR3 region has 14 residues. V was cut by 6 bases and J by 0 bases, with 11 bases left in between. CDR3 loop: CASSLFRVNTEAFF. In DNA form, the CDR3 reads TGTGCCAGCAGCCTCTTCAGGGTGAACACTGAAGCTTTCTTT.